Presented here are 2 T cell receptor beta chains from one specimen sequenced in a study of blood T cells in healthy people across ages. Next came a second PCR, run for about 7 to 11 cycles, which used a sample-barcoded 5' primer along with a J-beta primer mix. TCRdb redid the calling of the 5' RACE reads with MiXCR, one entry per CDR3 protein. The table includes approximately 820,000 distinct CDR3 sequences, approximately 48% detected once. The sequenced material came from blood. Receptors originate from a man aged 55 to 70 in good health.

The V gene is TRBV6-2 or TRBV6-3, the J gene TRBJ2-7; D remains unclear. Germline-derived CDR1 and CDR2 are MNHEY and SVGEGT. The CDR3 is made up of 14 amino acids. V lost 3 bases to trimming and J lost 1 base, with 10 bases between them. As DNA, the CDR3 is TGTGCCAGCAGTTATGCTCTATCATCCTACGAGCAGTACTTC. Amino acid sequence: CASSYALSSYEQYF.

This chain links TRBV7-2 with TRBJ2-1; TRBD1 aligns across 9 bases. CDR1 SGHTA and CDR2 FQGNSA come from the germline V gene. The length of the CDR3 is 15 residues. With V trimmed by 5 bases and J by 8 bases, 10 bases remained unmatched. CDR3 loop: CASSPGTGRRDEQFF. CDR3 nucleotides: TGTGCCAGCAGCCCTGGGACAGGGAGACGGGATGAGCAGTTCTTC.